This T cell receptor beta chain was captured by sequencing in a study of Ad26.COV2.S vaccination and SARS-CoV-2 variants. Study background: In the COV1001 trial, the donor was in the Ad26.COV2.S arm. Notes on the study in general: Similar non-spike TCR breadth was seen in vaccine and placebo recipients.

In regard to this clone: Its antigen remains unknown.

Treatment in this sample: roughly 19 received Ad26.COV2.S at low or high dose, single or two shots; a few received placebo; per-sample allocation not given. Day 63 after the first vaccine or placebo injection was the time point for sampling. Assay: immunoSEQ multiplex PCR; the TCRdb copy retains only in-frame clones and omits some. The sample holds about 320,000 clones, roughly 88% seen once. The CDR3 is 15 residues long. Per germline, CDR1 SNHLY and CDR2 FYNNEI. V dropped 2 bases and J dropped 4 bases, with 12 bases sitting between them. The rearrangement uses TRBV2 and TRBJ1-5, with D perhaps matching TRBD1 (6 bases). The origin of this receptor is a person aged 18-60 years who received the Ad26.COV2.S COVID-19 vaccine or a placebo. Sequenced material: peripheral blood, taken in a trial of Ad26.COV2.S vaccine versus placebo. CDR3 sequence reads: CASSEQGTENQPQHF. CDR3 in DNA: TGTGCCAGCAGTGAACAGGGGACCGAAAATCAGCCCCAGCATTTT.